This T cell receptor beta chain was captured by sequencing in a study of blood T cell repertoires in COVID-19. Study-level information: T cells, B-cell-depleted T cells, or PBMCs provided the cDNA or gDNA that served as material.

The germline CDR1 and CDR2 sequences are LNHDA and SQIVND (reference sequence). V dropped 6 bases and J dropped 2; count of bases not matched to a gene: 5. CDR3 length: 15 amino acids. Participants spanned ages 18 to 89 years and resided in 20 to 30 US areas. Each participant's cohort was designated according to participant-reported clinical history. Participants classified as exposed had met a COVID-19 case within 2 weeks before study entry. Clones were sequenced by immunoSEQ multiplex PCR, and TCRdb holds only the in-frame ones, with some missing. The table lists approximately 310,000 clones, roughly 85% of them singletons.

The sequenced sample was PBMCs or T cells enriched from blood (not recorded which). V and J are TRBV19 and TRBJ2-2, with 8 nucleotides matching TRBD2. The sequence came from a woman aged 25 to 45 who had been exposed to COVID-19. Written as DNA, the CDR3 is TGTGCCAGTAGCCCTAGCGGGCAAAACACCGGGGAGCTGTTTTTT. Translating gives CASSPSGQNTGELFF.